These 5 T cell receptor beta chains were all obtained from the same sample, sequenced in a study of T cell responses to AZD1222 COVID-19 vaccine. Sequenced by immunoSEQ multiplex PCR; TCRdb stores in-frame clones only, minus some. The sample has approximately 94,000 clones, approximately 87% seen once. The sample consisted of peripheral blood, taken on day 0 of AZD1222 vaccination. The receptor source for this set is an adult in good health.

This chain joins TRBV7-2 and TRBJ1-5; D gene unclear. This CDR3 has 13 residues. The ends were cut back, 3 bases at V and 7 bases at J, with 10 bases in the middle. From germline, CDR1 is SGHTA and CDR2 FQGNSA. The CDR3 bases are TGTGCCAGCAGCTTGGGTGGCGAACAGCCCCAGCATTTT. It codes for CASSLGGEQPQHF.

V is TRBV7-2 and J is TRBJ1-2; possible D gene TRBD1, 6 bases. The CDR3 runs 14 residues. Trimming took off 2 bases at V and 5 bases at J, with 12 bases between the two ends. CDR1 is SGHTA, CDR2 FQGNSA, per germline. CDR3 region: CASSLLQGRYGYTF. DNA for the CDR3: TGTGCCAGCAGCTTACTACAGGGTAGATATGGCTACACCTTC. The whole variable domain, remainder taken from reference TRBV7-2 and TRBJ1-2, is GAGVSQSPSNKVTEKGKDVELRCDPISGHTALYWYRQSLGQGLEFLIYFQGNSAPDKSGLPSDRFSAERTGGSVSTLTIQRTQQEDSAVYLCASSLLQGRYGYTFGSGTRLTVV.

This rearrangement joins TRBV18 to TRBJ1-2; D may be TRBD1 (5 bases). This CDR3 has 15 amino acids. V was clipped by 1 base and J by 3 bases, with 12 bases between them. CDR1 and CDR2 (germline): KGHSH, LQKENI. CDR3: CASSPLPTGDYGYTF. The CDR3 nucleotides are TGTGCCAGCTCACCACTCCCCACGGGGGACTATGGCTACACCTTC.

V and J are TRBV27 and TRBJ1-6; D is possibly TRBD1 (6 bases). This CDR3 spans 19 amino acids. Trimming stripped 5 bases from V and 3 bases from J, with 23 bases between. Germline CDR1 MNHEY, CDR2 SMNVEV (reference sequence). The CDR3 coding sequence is TGTGCCAGCAGTCGAAGCCTCCCCGACAGGCGAAACTATAATTCACCCCTCCACTTT. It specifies CASSRSLPDRRNYNSPLHF.

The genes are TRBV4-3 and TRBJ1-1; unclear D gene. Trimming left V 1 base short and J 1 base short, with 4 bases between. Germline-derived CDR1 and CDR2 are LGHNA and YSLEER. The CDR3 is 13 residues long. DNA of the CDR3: TGCGCCAGCAGCCAAGGGGAGAACACTGAAGCTTTCTTT. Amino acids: CASSQGENTEAFF.